This is a list of T cell receptor beta chains from one sample in a study of OX40 agonist ivuxolimab in advanced cancers. Only in-frame clones appear in the TCRdb table, and some are missing; sequencing was by immunoSEQ multiplex PCR. The repertoire holds about 96,000 clones, with about 90% as singletons. The source material was CD4+ or CD8+ T cells sorted from blood, sampled in a trial of the OX40 agonist ivuxolimab. Source of these receptors: an adult with an advanced solid tumor such as melanoma, head and neck, liver or kidney cancer. The CDR3 runs from the conserved cysteine through the conserved F or W. Fields, in order: CDR3 DNA, CDR3 protein, clone size, J gene, D gene, V gene. A D gene is named only where the DNA matches it firmly. Clone size appears in some rows only: once, few, many, or a class for an expanded clone.

DNA: TGTGCCAGCAGTTGGGAACAGGGATACGAGCAGTACTTC; CDR3: CASSWEQGYEQYF; size: .; J: TRBJ2-7; D: .; V: TRBV6-6
DNA: TGTGCCAGCAGCAGGGGGTGGACTGAAGCTTTCTTT; CDR3: CASSRGWTEAFF; size: .; J: TRBJ1-1; D: .; V: TRBV11-2
DNA: TGTGCCAGCAGCCATTCGGGTAGCGGATATACCGGGGAGCTGTTTTTT; CDR3: CASSHSGSGYTGELFF; size: .; J: TRBJ2-2; D: .; V: TRBV5-6
DNA: TGTGCCAGCTCACCACCAACGGACAGCCTGGGGACTGAAGCTTTCTTT; CDR3: CASSPPTDSLGTEAFF; size: .; J: TRBJ1-1; D: .; V: TRBV18
DNA: TGTGCCAGCAATAGGATGGCTGAAGCTTTCTTT; CDR3: CASNRMAEAFF; size: .; J: TRBJ1-1; D: .; V: TRBV13
DNA: TGTGCCAGCTCACGGGGACAGGGAGGGGCGGGCGACGAGCAGTACTTC; CDR3: CASSRGQGGAGDEQYF; size: .; J: TRBJ2-7; D: TRBD1; V: TRBV18
DNA: TGTGCCAGCAGCTCGGCGGGGTGGGGAACCCGTACGTACAATGAGCAGTTCTTC; CDR3: CASSSAGWGTRTYNEQFF; size: .; J: TRBJ2-1; D: .; V: TRBV5-6
DNA: TGCGCCAGCAGCTCAGGACAGACATACAATGAGCAGTTCTTC; CDR3: CASSSGQTYNEQFF; size: .; J: TRBJ2-1; D: .; V: TRBV5-1
DNA: TGCAGCGTTGAGGCCTCCATAGCGGGAGGGTTGTGGGGGACCCAGTACTTC; CDR3: CSVEASIAGGLWGTQYF; size: once; J: TRBJ2-5; D: TRBD2; V: TRBV29-1
DNA: TGCGCCAGCAGCCGAGGTCAGGGGGAGTCGGAGCTGTTTTTT; CDR3: CASSRGQGESELFF; size: .; J: TRBJ2-2; D: TRBD1; V: TRBV5-1
DNA: TGTGCCAGCAGCTTAGGACAGGGGGCCCAGAATGAGCAGTTCTTC; CDR3: CASSLGQGAQNEQFF; size: once; J: TRBJ2-1; D: TRBD1; V: TRBV11-3
DNA: TGTGCCAGCAGCGCCGCTAGTTATAACACCGGGGAGCTGTTTTTT; CDR3: CASSAASYNTGELFF; size: .; J: TRBJ2-2; D: .; V: TRBV9
DNA: TGTGCCAGCAGCTTAGACAGAATATCACCCTACGAGCAGTACTTC; CDR3: CASSLDRISPYEQYF; size: .; J: TRBJ2-7; D: .; V: TRBV7-2
DNA: TGTGCCAGCAGCCTCCTGGCAGGGGAACGTGGCTACACCTTC; CDR3: CASSLLAGERGYTF; size: .; J: TRBJ1-2; D: .; V: TRBV7-9
DNA: TGTGCCAGTAACGCGGGCCCCTTGGAGACCCAGTACTTC; CDR3: CASNAGPLETQYF; size: .; J: TRBJ2-5; D: .; V: TRBV19
DNA: TGCGCCAGCAGGCTAGCGGGAGGGACCGGGGAGCTGTTTTTT; CDR3: CASRLAGGTGELFF; size: .; J: TRBJ2-2; D: TRBD2; V: TRBV4-3
DNA: TGTGCCAGCAGCCCGCCCCAGGGATATGAGACCCAGTACTTC; CDR3: CASSPPQGYETQYF; size: .; J: TRBJ2-5; D: .; V: TRBV7-2
DNA: TGTGCCAGCAGCGTCCAGACTAGCGGGAGGGATACGCAGTATTTT; CDR3: CASSVQTSGRDTQYF; size: .; J: TRBJ2-3; D: TRBD2; V: TRBV5-5
DNA: TGTGCCAGCAGCCCGATAGTTAGCTCCACCGGGGAGCTGTTTTTT; CDR3: CASSPIVSSTGELFF; size: .; J: TRBJ2-2; D: .; V: TRBV7-2
DNA: TGTGCCAGCAGTAGTCGGGAGGGAATTACCTACGAGCAGTACTTC; CDR3: CASSSREGITYEQYF; size: .; J: TRBJ2-7; D: TRBD2; V: TRBV6-5
DNA: TGCAGTGCTAGACAGGGGGAAGCTTTCTTT; CDR3: CSARQGEAFF; size: .; J: TRBJ1-1; D: .; V: TRBV20-1
DNA: TGTGCCAGCAGCCTGTTTGAGGGGGCTGAAGGCTACACCTTC; CDR3: CASSLFEGAEGYTF; size: .; J: TRBJ1-2; D: TRBD1; V: TRBV14
DNA: TGTGCCAGCAGGCCCCAACAAGAGACCCAGTACTTC; CDR3: CASRPQQETQYF; size: .; J: TRBJ2-5; D: .; V: TRBV2
DNA: TGTGCCTGGAAAAGGGGCCCGGGACGAACTGAAGCTTTCTTT; CDR3: CAWKRGPGRTEAFF; size: .; J: TRBJ1-1; D: .; V: TRBV30
DNA: TGTGCCAGCAGTTACGGATGGACAAGGGGAGAGACCCAGTACTTC; CDR3: CASSYGWTRGETQYF; size: .; J: TRBJ2-5; D: .; V: TRBV6-6
DNA: TGTGCCAGCAGCTTCCCTAGAGCGGAAAGCCGGTATTTT; CDR3: CASSFPRAESRYF; size: .; J: TRBJ2-3; D: .; V: TRBV7-9
DNA: TGTGCCAGTAGTAGAAAGGGACTAGCGGGAGCTCTTGAGCAGTTCTTC; CDR3: CASSRKGLAGALEQFF; size: .; J: TRBJ2-1; D: TRBD2; V: TRBV19
DNA: TGTGCCAGTTCGGCTCCCAGGGGGCGCGGCACAGATACGCAGTATTTT; CDR3: CASSAPRGRGTDTQYF; size: .; J: TRBJ2-3; D: TRBD1; V: TRBV19
DNA: TGTGCCAGCAGCCAACTAGCGGGAGGGCCCAACGAGCAGTACTTC; CDR3: CASSQLAGGPNEQYF; size: .; J: TRBJ2-7; D: TRBD2; V: TRBV4-2
DNA: TGTGCCAGCAGCAGAAGCAGTAACTATGGCTACACCTTC; CDR3: CASSRSSNYGYTF; size: .; J: TRBJ1-2; D: .; V: TRBV28
DNA: TGTGCCAGCAGCTTACTAGCGGGAGACCTATACGCGCAGTATTTT; CDR3: CASSLLAGDLYAQYF; size: .; J: TRBJ2-3; D: TRBD2; V: TRBV5-5
DNA: TGCGCCAGCGGGTTAGGGCTAGCCGTACAAGAGACCCAGTACTTC; CDR3: CASGLGLAVQETQYF; size: .; J: TRBJ2-5; D: .; V: TRBV5-1
DNA: TGTGCCACCAGCAGGTCTAGCGCGAGTGAGCAGTTCTTC; CDR3: CATSRSSASEQFF; size: .; J: TRBJ2-1; D: .; V: TRBV15
DNA: TGTGCCAGCTCCCGGGACAGGGCCCCAGATACGCAGTATTTT; CDR3: CASSRDRAPDTQYF; size: .; J: TRBJ2-3; D: TRBD1; V: TRBV2
DNA: TGTGCCAGCAGCTTGGGGGGGCAGGATGAAGCTTTCTTT; CDR3: CASSLGGQDEAFF; size: .; J: TRBJ1-1; D: .; V: TRBV5-8